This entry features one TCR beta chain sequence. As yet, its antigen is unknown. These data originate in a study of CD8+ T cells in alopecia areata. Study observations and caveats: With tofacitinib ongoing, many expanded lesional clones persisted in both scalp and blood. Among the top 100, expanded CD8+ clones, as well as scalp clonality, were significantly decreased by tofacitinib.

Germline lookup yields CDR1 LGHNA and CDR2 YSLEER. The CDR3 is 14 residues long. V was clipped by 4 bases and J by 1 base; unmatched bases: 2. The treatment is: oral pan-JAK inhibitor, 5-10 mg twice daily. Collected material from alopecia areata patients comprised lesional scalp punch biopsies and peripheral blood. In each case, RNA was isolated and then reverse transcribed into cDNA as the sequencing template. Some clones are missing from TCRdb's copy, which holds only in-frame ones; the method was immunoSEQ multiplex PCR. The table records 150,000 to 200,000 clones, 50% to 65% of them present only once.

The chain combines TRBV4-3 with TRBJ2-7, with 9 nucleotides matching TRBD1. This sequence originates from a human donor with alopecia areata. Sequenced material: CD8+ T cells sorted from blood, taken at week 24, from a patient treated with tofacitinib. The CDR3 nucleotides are TGCGCCAGCAGCCCGGGACAGGGTTCCTACGAGCAGTACTTC. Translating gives CASSPGQGSYEQYF.